This T cell receptor beta chain was sequenced in a study of blood T cells in healthy people across ages. Concerning this clonotype itself: Its antigen is undetermined.

Trimming stripped 3 bases from V and 7 bases from J, with 10 bases between. This CDR3 is built from 13 residues. Germline assignment: CDR1 MNHEY and CDR2 SMNVEV (reference sequence). Through a sample-barcoded 5' primer and a J-beta primer mix, a second PCR was run for roughly 6 to 12 cycles. TCRdb used MiXCR to reprocess the 5' RACE reads, holding one entry per CDR3 protein. The data contain 1.5 million to 1.9 million distinct CDR3 sequences, around 40% of them seen just once; the ten biggest clones take up around 4%. Findings and caveats of the study: Reliance upon unsorted PBMCs precluded definitive naive versus antigen-experienced comparison.

The receptor's source is a woman aged 18 to 35 in good health. Sequencing was done on a sample of blood. This chain uses TRBV27 with TRBJ2-1, with D perhaps matching TRBD2 (5 bases). DNA for the CDR3: TGTGCCAGCAGTTTGGCTAGCACGAATGAGCAGTTCTTC. As protein: CASSLASTNEQFF.